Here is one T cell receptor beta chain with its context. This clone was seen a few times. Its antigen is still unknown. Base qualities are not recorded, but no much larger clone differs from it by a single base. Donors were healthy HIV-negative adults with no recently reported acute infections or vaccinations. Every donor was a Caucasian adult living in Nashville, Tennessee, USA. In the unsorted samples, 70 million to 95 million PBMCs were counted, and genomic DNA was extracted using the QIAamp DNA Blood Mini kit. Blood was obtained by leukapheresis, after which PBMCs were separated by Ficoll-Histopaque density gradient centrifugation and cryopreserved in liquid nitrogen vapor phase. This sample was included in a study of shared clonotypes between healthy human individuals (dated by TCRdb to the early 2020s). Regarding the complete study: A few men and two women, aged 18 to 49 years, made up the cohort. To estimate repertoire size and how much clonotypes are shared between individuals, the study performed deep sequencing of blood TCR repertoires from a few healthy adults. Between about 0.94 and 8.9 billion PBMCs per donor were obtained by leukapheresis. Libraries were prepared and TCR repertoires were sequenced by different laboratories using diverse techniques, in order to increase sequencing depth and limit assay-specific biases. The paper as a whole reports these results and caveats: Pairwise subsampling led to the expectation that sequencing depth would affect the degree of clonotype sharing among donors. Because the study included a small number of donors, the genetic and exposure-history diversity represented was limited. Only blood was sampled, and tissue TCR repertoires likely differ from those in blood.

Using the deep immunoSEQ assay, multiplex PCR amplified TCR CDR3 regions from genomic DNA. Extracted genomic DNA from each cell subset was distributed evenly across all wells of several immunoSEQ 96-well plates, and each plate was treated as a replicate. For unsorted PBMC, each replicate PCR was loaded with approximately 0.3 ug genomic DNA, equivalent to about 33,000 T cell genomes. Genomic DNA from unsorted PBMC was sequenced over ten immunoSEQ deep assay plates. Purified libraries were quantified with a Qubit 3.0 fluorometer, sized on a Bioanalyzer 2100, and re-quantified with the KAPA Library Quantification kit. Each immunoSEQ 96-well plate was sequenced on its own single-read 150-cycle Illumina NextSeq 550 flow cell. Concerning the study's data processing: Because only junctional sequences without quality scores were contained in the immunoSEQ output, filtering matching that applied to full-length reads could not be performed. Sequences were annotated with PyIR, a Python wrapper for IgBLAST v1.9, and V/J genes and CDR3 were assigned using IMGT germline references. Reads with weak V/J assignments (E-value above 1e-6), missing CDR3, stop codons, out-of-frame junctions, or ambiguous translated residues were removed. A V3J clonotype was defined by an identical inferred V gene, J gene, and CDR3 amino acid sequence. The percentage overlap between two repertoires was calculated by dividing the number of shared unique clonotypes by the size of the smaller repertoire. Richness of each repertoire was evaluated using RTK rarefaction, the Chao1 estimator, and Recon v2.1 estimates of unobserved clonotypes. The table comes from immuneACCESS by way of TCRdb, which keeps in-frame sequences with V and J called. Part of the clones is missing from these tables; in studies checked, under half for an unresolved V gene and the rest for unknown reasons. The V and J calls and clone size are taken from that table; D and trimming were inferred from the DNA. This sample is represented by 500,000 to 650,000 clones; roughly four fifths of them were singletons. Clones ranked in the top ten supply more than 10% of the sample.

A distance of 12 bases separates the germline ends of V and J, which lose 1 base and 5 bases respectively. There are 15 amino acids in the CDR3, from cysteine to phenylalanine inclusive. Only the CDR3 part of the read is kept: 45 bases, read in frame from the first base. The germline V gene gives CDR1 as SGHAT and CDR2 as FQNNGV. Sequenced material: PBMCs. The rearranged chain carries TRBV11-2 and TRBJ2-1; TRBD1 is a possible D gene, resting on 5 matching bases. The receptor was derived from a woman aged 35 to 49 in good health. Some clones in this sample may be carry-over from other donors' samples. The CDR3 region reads CASSLAGYSNNEQFF. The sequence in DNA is TGTGCCAGCAGCTTAGCAGGGTATTCAAACAATGAGCAGTTCTTC. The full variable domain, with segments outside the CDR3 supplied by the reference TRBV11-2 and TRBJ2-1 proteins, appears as EAGVAQSPRYKIIEKRQSVAFWCNPISGHATLYWYQQILGQGPKLLIQFQNNGVVDDSQLPKDRFSAERLKGVDSTLKIQPAKLEDSAVYLCASSLAGYSNNEQFFGPGTRLTVL.